These 15 T cell receptor beta chains share one sample of origin, sequenced in a study of blood T cell repertoires in COVID-19. Method: immunoSEQ multiplex PCR; TCRdb's copy keeps in-frame clones and lacks some. The data contain 120,000 or so clones, around four fifths of them singletons. Source material: peripheral blood. The origin of the receptors is a human donor in a cohort sampled during active COVID-19.

The chain joins TRBV6-6 to TRBJ2-7; 8 positions agree with TRBD2. Germline values: CDR1 MNHNY, CDR2 SVGAGI (reference sequence). V lost 5 bases, J lost 4 bases, and 10 bases stayed unmatched. The CDR3 runs 15 residues. CDR3 sequence: CASSPTRGGTYEQYF. The CDR3 DNA is TGTGCCAGCAGTCCCACCCGGGGGGGTACTTACGAGCAGTACTTC.

This chain uses TRBV11-2 with TRBJ2-1, with TRBD2 matching 11 bases. J was trimmed by 7 bases and V by 5 bases; bases with no gene match: 7. Germline-derived CDR1 and CDR2 are SGHAT and FQNNGV. CDR3 size: 15 residues. CDR3 region: CASSPLAGGWNEQFF. CDR3 nucleotides: TGTGCCAGCAGCCCCCTAGCGGGGGGTTGGAATGAGCAGTTCTTC.

V is TRBV6-1 and J is TRBJ1-2; no reliable D call. V was trimmed by 1 base and J by 3 bases, leaving 9 bases between them. Germline V lookup: CDR1 MNHNS, CDR2 SASEGT. This CDR3 region has 14 residues. The CDR3 protein is CASSEGGLDYGYTF. In nucleotides, the CDR3 is TGTGCCAGCAGTGAAGGAGGTCTGGACTATGGCTACACCTTC.

The chain has TRBV7-2 and TRBJ2-7, with 9 bases fitting TRBD1. There are 15 residues in the CDR3. Germline loops: CDR1 SGHTA, CDR2 FQGNSA. The V gene end was trimmed by 5 bases and the J gene end by 5 bases; junction bases not matched to a gene: 10. The CDR3 bases are TGTGCCAGCAGCCCGATGGGACAGGGATTTCACGAGCAGTACTTC. Translation gives CASSPMGQGFHEQYF.

The V and J genes are TRBV7-9 and TRBJ1-6; 8 bases are a match to TRBD1. The germline V gene has CDR1 SEHNR and CDR2 FQNEAQ (reference sequence). The ends lost 2 bases at V and 10 bases at J; junction bases unmatched: 4. The CDR3 totals 14 residues. Here the CDR3 DNA reads TGTGCCAGCAGCTTAACAGGGGGTTACTCACCCCTCCACTTT. Its protein is CASSLTGGYSPLHF.

This chain uses TRBV9 with TRBJ1-5, with 9 positions matching TRBD1. With V trimmed by 7 bases and J by 4 bases, 9 bases remained unmatched. The CDR3 is 15 amino acids. CDR1 and CDR2 from the germline V gene are SGDLS and YYNGEE. CDR3 nucleotide sequence: TGTGCCAGCGGGAGGGGGACAGGGAAGAATCAGCCCCAGCATTTT. The encoded protein is CASGRGTGKNQPQHF.

The J gene is TRBJ2-5, the V gene TRBV3-1 (or the pseudogene TRBV3-2), with D possibly matching TRBD1 (6 bases). CDR1 is LGHDT, CDR2 YNNKEL, per germline (reference sequence). The germline V and J ends were trimmed by 0 bases and 4 bases, with 6 bases remaining between them. This CDR3 is built from 13 residues. CDR3 DNA: TGTGCCAGCAGCCAAGAACAGGGAGAGACCCAGTACTTC. Translation gives CASSQEQGETQYF.

This chain joins TRBV6-5 and TRBJ1-2; unclear D gene. V dropped 2 bases and J dropped 6 bases, with 10 bases sitting between them. Per the germline V gene, CDR1 is MNHEY and CDR2 is SVGAGI. This CDR3 spans 13 amino acids. In DNA, the CDR3 is TGTGCCAGCAGTTACCTCATCGGGAATGGCTACACCTTC. Translating gives CASSYLIGNGYTF.

V usage is TRBV19 and J usage is TRBJ1-2; the D is unclear. The V gene lost 1 base and the J gene lost 0 bases, with 9 bases spanning the gap. There are 15 residues in the CDR3. Germline CDR1 and CDR2: LNHDA and SQIVND (reference sequence). The CDR3 sequence is CASSIAGGSNYGYTF. CDR3 sequence (DNA): TGTGCCAGTAGTATAGCCGGCGGCTCTAACTATGGCTACACCTTC.

The J gene is TRBJ2-1, the V gene TRBV5-5; D perhaps matches TRBD1 (6 bases). CDR1 SGHKS and CDR2 YYEKEE come from the germline V gene (reference sequence). Trimming pared 0 bases from V and 4 bases from J, leaving 11 bases between. CDR3 length equals 15 residues. This chain's CDR3 is CASSLVGQSYNEQFF. In DNA form, the CDR3 reads TGTGCCAGCAGCTTGGTAGGACAGTCTTACAATGAGCAGTTCTTC.

The chain recombines TRBV10-3 with TRBJ1-3; 7 nucleotides agree with TRBD1. The ends lost 4 bases at V and 4 bases at J; junction bases unmatched: 22. The CDR3 is 20 amino acids. CDR1 is ENHRY, CDR2 SYGVKD, per germline. CDR3 bases: TGTGCCATCAGTGGCCCGTTCATCCTCGGGACAGACCGCACGGGAAACACCATATATTTT. It translates to CAISGPFILGTDRTGNTIYF.

In this sample, this clone turned up once. This sequence joins TRBV15 and TRBJ1-1; weak D call: TRBD1 (6 bases). The V end lost 4 bases, the J end lost 2 bases, and 14 bases lay between the germline ends. Germline V gene data show CDR1 as LNHNV and CDR2 as YYDKDF (reference sequence). The CDR3 is 15 residues long. The DNA of the CDR3 is TGTGCCACCAGCAAAGGTGGACAGCTAAACACTGAAGCTTTCTTT. This gives the protein CATSKGGQLNTEAFF.

The V gene is TRBV19, the J gene TRBJ1-2, with a weak D call TRBD1 (5 bases). There are 13 residues in the CDR3. Germline V gene sequence: CDR1 LNHDA, CDR2 SQIVND (reference sequence). The V end lost 1 base, the J end lost 7 bases, and 10 bases lay between the germline ends. CDR3 coding DNA: TGTGCCAGTAGTATAGTGACAGATTCTGGCTACACCTTC. This translates into CASSIVTDSGYTF.

The V gene is TRBV4-1, the J gene TRBJ1-6, with D unclear. The CDR3 totals 14 residues. V lost 0 bases, J lost 9 bases, and 9 bases lay in between. CDR1 is MGHRA and CDR2 is YSYEKL in the germline V gene. CDR3 bases: TGCGCCAGCAGCCAAGATCCGGGGATTTCACCCCTCCACTTT. This sequence encodes CASSQDPGISPLHF.

The genes are TRBV2 and TRBJ2-3; unclear D gene. The length of the CDR3 is 13 residues. Germline V gene lookup returns CDR1 SNHLY and CDR2 FYNNEI. The germline V and J ends were trimmed by 4 bases and 1 base, with 6 bases remaining between them. The CDR3 nucleotides read TGTGCCAGCAGTGCTTTTCGCACAGATACGCAGTATTTT. Its translation is CASSAFRTDTQYF.